This TCR beta chain was sequenced during a study of T-cell memory formation after mild COVID-19. Whole-study context: TCR clusters were mostly confined to one donor each.

TCRdb reanalysed the 5' RACE reads using MiXCR and keeps one entry per CDR3 protein. The repertoire holds under 300,000 distinct CDR3 sequences, 8% to 9.5% seen once, with 20% to 25% in the top ten. Sample: PBMCs or a T cell subset sorted from them (not recorded which). This clonotype was sampled from a man younger than 30 who had mild COVID-19 (a few samples of this study predate the infection). Cell type and time point are not known.

CDR3 coding DNA: TGTGCCAGCAGTTACCCGCGACTAGCGGGGCCGCTCGGGGAGCTGTTTTTT. This gives the protein CASSYPRLAGPLGELFF. The chain combines TRBV6-2 or TRBV6-3 with TRBJ2-2; the match to TRBD2 covers 11 bases. Germline V lookup: CDR1 MNHEY, CDR2 SVGEGT. With V trimmed by 2 bases and J by 7 bases, 9 bases remained unmatched. CDR3 length: 17 amino acids.